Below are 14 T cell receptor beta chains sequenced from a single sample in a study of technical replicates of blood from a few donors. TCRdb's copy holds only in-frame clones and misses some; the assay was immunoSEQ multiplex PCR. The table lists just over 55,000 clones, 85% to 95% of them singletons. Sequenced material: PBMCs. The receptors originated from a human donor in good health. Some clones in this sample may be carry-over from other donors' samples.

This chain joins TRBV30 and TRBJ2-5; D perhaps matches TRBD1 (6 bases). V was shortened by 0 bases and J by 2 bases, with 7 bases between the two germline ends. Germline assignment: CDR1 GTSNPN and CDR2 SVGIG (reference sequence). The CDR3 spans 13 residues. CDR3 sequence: CAWSVGGQETQYF. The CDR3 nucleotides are TGTGCCTGGAGTGTAGGGGGTCAAGAGACCCAGTACTTC.

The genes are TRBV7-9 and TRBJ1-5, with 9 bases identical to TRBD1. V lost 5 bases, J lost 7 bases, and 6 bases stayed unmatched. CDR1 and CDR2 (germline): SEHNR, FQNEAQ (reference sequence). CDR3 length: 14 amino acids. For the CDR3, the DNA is TGTGCCAGCAGCCCCGGGACAGGGTCCCAGCCCCAGCATTTT. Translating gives CASSPGTGSQPQHF.

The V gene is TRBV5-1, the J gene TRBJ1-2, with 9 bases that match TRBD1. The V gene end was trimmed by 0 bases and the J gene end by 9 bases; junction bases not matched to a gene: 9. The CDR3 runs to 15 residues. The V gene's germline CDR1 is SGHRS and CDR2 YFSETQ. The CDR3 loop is CASSLEPGQGTSYTF. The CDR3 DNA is TGCGCCAGCAGCTTGGAGCCGGGACAGGGTACGAGCTACACCTTC.

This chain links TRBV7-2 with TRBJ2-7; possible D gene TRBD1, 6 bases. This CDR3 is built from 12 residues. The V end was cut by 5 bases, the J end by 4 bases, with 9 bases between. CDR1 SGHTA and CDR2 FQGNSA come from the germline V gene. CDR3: CASSIQGYEQYF. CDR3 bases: TGTGCCAGCAGCATACAGGGTTACGAGCAGTACTTC. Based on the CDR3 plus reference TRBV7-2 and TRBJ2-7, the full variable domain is GAGVSQSPSNKVTEKGKDVELRCDPISGHTALYWYRQSLGQGLEFLIYFQGNSAPDKSGLPSDRFSAERTGGSVSTLTIQRTQQEDSAVYLCASSIQGYEQYFGPGTRLTVT.

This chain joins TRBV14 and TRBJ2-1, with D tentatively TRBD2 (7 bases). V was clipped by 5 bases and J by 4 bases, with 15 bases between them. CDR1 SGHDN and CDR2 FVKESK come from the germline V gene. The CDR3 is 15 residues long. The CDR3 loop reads CASSNAEGGYNEQFF. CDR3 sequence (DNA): TGTGCCAGCAGCAATGCGGAGGGGGGGTACAATGAGCAGTTCTTC.

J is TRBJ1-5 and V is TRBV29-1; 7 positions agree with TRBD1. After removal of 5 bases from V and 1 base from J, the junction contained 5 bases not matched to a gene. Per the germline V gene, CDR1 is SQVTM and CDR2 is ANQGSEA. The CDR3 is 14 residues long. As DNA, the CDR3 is TGCAGCGTTTCTACAGGGGTAAGCAATCAGCCCCAGCATTTT. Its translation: CSVSTGVSNQPQHF.

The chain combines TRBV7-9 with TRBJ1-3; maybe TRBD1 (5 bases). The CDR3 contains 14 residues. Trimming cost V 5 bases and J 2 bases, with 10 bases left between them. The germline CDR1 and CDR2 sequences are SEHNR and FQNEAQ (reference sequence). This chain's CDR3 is CASSLGTTGNTIYF. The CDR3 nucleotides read TGTGCCAGCAGCCTCGGGACTACTGGAAACACCATATATTTT.

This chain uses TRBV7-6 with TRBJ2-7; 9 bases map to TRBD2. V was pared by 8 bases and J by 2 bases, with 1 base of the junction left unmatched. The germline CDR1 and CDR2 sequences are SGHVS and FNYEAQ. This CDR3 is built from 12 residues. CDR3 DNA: TGTGCCAGCTCTAGCGGGACCTACGAGCAGTACTTC. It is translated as CASSSGTYEQYF. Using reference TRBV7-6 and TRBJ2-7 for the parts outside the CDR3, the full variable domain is GAGVSQSPRYKVTKRGQDVALRCDPISGHVSLYWYRQALGQGPEFLTYFNYEAQQDKSGLPNDRFSAERPEGSISTLTIQRTEQRDSAMYRCASSSGTYEQYFGPGTRLTVT.

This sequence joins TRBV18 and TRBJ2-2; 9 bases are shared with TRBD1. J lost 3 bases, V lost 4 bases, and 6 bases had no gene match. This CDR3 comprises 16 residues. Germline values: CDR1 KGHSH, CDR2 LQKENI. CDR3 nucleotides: TGTGCCAGCTCACAGCCTACAGGGGGCTACACCGGGGAGCTGTTTTTT. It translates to CASSQPTGGYTGELFF.

CDR3: CASSPARDGYGYTF. The DNA of the CDR3 is TGTGCCAGCTCACCCGCCAGGGATGGATATGGCTACACCTTC. This chain connects TRBV18 to TRBJ1-2; D might be TRBD1 (5 bases). The germline V gene has CDR1 KGHSH and CDR2 LQKENI. Trimming cost V 3 bases and J 5 bases, with 13 bases left between them. This CDR3 is 14 amino acids long.

The CDR3 DNA reads as TGTGCCAGCAGCTTAGGACAAACCTACACAGATACGCAGTATTTT. It is translated as CASSLGQTYTDTQYF. The chain combines TRBV11-3 with TRBJ2-3; no clear D gene. Germline values: CDR1 SGHNT, CDR2 YENEEA. The CDR3 has 15 amino acids. V was cut by 1 base and J by 2 bases, with 10 bases left in between.

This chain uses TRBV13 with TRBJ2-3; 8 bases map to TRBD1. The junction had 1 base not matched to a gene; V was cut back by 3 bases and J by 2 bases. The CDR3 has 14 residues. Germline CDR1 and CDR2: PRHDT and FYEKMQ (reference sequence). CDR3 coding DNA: TGTGCCAGCAGCTTGGGACAGGACACAGATACGCAGTATTTT. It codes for CASSLGQDTDTQYF.

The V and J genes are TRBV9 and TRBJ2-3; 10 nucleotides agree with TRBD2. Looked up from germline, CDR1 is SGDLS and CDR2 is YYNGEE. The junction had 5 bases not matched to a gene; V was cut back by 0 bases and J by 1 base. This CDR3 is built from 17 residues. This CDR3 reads CASSVAVAGGGTDTQYF. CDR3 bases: TGTGCCAGCAGCGTAGCAGTAGCGGGGGGCGGCACAGATACGCAGTATTTT.

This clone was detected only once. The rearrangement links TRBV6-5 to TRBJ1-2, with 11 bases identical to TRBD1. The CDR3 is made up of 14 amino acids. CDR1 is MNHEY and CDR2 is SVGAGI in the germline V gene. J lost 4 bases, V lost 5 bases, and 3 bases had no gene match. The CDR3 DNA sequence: TGTGCCAGCAGTCTTGGACAGGGGGCCTATGGCTACACCTTC. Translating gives CASSLGQGAYGYTF.